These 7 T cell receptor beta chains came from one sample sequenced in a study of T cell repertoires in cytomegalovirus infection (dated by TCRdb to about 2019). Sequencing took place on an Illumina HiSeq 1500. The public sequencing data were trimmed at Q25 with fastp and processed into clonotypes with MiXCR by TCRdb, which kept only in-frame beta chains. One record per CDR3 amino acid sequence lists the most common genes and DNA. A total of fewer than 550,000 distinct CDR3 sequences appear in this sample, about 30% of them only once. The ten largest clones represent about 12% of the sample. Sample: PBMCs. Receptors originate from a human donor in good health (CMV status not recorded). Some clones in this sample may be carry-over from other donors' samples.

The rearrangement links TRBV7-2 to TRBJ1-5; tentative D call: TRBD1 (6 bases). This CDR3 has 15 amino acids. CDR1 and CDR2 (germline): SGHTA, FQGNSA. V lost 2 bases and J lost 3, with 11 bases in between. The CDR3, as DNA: TGTGCCAGCAGCTTATGGGGGGCCGACAATCAGCCCCAGCATTTT. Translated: CASSLWGADNQPQHF.

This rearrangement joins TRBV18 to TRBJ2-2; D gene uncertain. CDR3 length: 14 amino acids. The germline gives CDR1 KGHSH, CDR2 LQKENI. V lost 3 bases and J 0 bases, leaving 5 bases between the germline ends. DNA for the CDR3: TGTGCCAGCTCACCGGGTGCGAACACCGGGGAGCTGTTTTTT. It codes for CASSPGANTGELFF.

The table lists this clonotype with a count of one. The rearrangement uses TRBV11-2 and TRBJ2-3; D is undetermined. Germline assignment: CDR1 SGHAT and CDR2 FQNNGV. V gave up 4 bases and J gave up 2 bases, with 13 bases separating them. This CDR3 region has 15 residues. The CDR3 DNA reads TGTGCCAGCAGCTCGGCAGGTCGGGTCACAGATACGCAGTATTTT. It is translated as CASSSAGRVTDTQYF. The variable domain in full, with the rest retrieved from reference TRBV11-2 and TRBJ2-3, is EAGVAQSPRYKIIEKRQSVAFWCNPISGHATLYWYQQILGQGPKLLIQFQNNGVVDDSQLPKDRFSAERLKGVDSTLKIQPAKLEDSAVYLCASSSAGRVTDTQYFGPGTRLTVL.

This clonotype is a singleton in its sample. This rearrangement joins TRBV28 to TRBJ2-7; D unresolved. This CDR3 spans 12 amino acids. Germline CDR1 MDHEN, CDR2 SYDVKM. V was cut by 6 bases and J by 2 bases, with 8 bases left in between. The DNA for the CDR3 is TGTGCCAGCAGGCGGCTGGCCTACGAGCAGTACTTC. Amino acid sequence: CASRRLAYEQYF.

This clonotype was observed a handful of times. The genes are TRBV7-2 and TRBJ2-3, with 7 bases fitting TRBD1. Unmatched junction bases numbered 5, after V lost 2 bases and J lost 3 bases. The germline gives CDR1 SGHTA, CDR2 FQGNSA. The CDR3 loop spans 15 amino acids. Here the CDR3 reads CASSLYSRGTDTQYF. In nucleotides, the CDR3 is TGTGCCAGCAGCTTATATAGCAGGGGGACAGATACGCAGTATTTT.

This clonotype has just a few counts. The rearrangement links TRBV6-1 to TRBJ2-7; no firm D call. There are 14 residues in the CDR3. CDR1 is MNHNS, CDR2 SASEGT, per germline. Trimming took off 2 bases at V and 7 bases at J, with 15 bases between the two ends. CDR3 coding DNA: TGTGCCAGCAGTGAAAATTCGCCACGAAGTGAGCAGTACTTC. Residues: CASSENSPRSEQYF.

This CDR3 reads CASSYGRGRHEQYF. The CDR3, as DNA: TGTGCCAGCAGTTACGGCAGGGGTCGGCACGAGCAGTACTTC. This chain uses TRBV6-2 or TRBV6-3 with TRBJ2-7; a weak D match, TRBD1 (6 bases). V was trimmed by 2 bases and J by 5 bases, leaving 13 bases between them. This CDR3 region has 14 residues. Germline CDR1 is MNHEY and CDR2 is SVGEGT.